This T cell receptor (beta chain) is drawn from a study of blood T cell repertoires in COVID-19. On the study more broadly: The United States, Italy and Spain provided the acute and convalescent COVID-19 samples. Sources were T cells, B-cell-depleted T cells, or PBMCs; the material itself was cDNA or gDNA.

Trimming left V 7 bases short and J 5 bases short, with 15 bases between. Germline loops: CDR1 SNHLY, CDR2 FYNNEI. CDR3 length equals 15 residues. Authors' data handling: Nucleated cell number was recorded as an estimate derived from reference gene primer amplification. This table comes from immunoSEQ multiplex PCR, and its TCRdb copy is limited to in-frame clones, with some not included. The V and J calls and clone size were taken over from that table, and D and trimming were inferred from the DNA. The sample carries about 160,000 clones, over 80% recorded once. This clonotype was obtained from a woman aged 45-59 years with acute or convalescent COVID-19. Sequenced sample: peripheral blood. This sequence joins TRBV2 and TRBJ1-6; possibly TRBD1 for D (6 bases). CDR3 loop: CASIWGQQNNSPLHF. CDR3 bases: TGTGCCAGCATATGGGGACAACAGAATAATTCACCCCTCCACTTT.